These T cell receptor beta chains were read from a single sample in a study of CD8 T cells in ankylosing spondylitis. TCRdb re-derived calls from the 5' RACE reads in MiXCR, one entry per CDR3 protein. The sample holds just under 550,000 distinct CDR3 sequences, about 12% seen once. Source material: blood, either unsorted or a sorted T cell fraction (not recorded which). These receptors all stem from a male donor with ankylosing spondylitis. Each CDR3 is given with its conserved first and last residue. Each record gives: clone size, V gene, D gene, CDR3 length, J gene, CDR3 protein, CDR3 DNA. D genes are given only for firm matches. Clone size is given for some rows only: seen once, a few or many times, or a class if the clone is expanded.

many	TRBV4-1	NA	18	TRBJ2-6	CASSQIEVGISGANVLTF	TGCGCCAGCAGCCAAATTGAAGTCGGAATCTCTGGGGCCAACGTCCTGACTTTC
NA	TRBV5-6	TRBD1	16	TRBJ2-1	CASSRDRGLVYNEQFF	TGTGCCAGCAGCCGGGACAGGGGGCTCGTATACAATGAGCAGTTCTTC
NA	TRBV10-2	NA	16	TRBJ2-7	CASRHSQEWRTYEQYF	TGCGCCAGCCGTCATTCCCAGGAATGGCGTACGTACGAGCAGTACTTC
NA	TRBV20-1	TRBD2	17	TRBJ2-2	CSARVPGRGGLFGELFF	TGCAGTGCTAGAGTCCCCGGGAGGGGAGGATTATTCGGGGAGCTGTTTTTT
NA	TRBV7-8	NA	14	TRBJ1-5	CASSNGRGDQPQHF	TGTGCCAGCAGCAACGGAAGGGGAGATCAGCCCCAGCATTTT
few	TRBV20-1	NA	14	TRBJ2-1	CSATLDGARNEQFF	TGCAGTGCTACCCTAGACGGAGCTCGGAATGAGCAGTTCTTC
few	TRBV20-1	TRBD2	13	TRBJ2-1	CSAPAGGGGEQFF	TGCAGTGCCCCAGCGGGAGGAGGGGGTGAGCAGTTCTTC
few	TRBV7-8	NA	16	TRBJ2-2	CASSFSTGPRAGELFF	TGTGCCAGCAGCTTCAGCACGGGGCCGAGGGCCGGGGAGCTGTTTTTT
NA	TRBV21-1	NA	14	TRBJ2-1	CASSKQTDYNEQFF	TGTGCCAGCAGCAAACAAACTGATTACAATGAGCAGTTCTTC
NA	TRBV7-8	TRBD1	17	TRBJ2-2	CASSSITGTGVAGELFF	TGTGCCAGCAGCTCAATAACGGGAACAGGGGTCGCCGGGGAGCTGTTTTTT
many	TRBV5-1	NA	15	TRBJ2-1	CASAPDGSSYNEQFF	TGCGCCAGCGCCCCGGACGGGAGCTCCTACAATGAGCAGTTCTTC
few	TRBV19	NA	15	TRBJ2-1	CASSHGAISYNEQFF	TGTGCCAGTAGTCACGGCGCCATCTCCTACAATGAGCAGTTCTTC
NA	TRBV3-1	NA	14	TRBJ1-2	CASSQMRASYGYTF	TGTGCCAGCAGCCAAATGCGGGCTAGCTATGGCTACACCTTC
few	TRBV6-1	NA	16	TRBJ1-3	CASSPVGGSAGNTIYF	TGTGCCAGCAGTCCCGTGGGGGGTAGCGCTGGAAACACCATATATTTT
NA	TRBV20-1	TRBD1	15	TRBJ2-1	CSARDGGTGGHEQFF	TGCAGTGCTAGAGATGGCGGGACAGGGGGCCATGAGCAGTTCTTC
NA	TRBV20-1	NA	16	TRBJ2-3	CSARDRGGWRTDTQYF	TGCAGTGCTAGAGATCGAGGGGGTTGGCGGACAGATACGCAGTATTTT
NA	TRBV7-9	NA	13	TRBJ2-2	CASSPGGPGELFF	TGTGCCAGCAGCCCAGGAGGTCCCGGGGAGCTGTTTTTT
few	TRBV6-5	TRBD2	16	TRBJ2-3	CASSYRSGSGGDTQYF	TGTGCCAGCAGTTATCGGAGCGGGAGTGGGGGGGATACGCAGTATTTT
NA	TRBV2	NA	15	TRBJ2-6	CASVLRDSGANVLTF	TGTGCCAGCGTTTTGCGGGACTCGGGGGCCAACGTCCTGACTTTC
few	TRBV7-2	TRBD2	16	TRBJ2-1	CASSTYGSSGNNEQFF	TGTGCCAGCAGCACCTATGGTTCTAGCGGAAACAATGAGCAGTTCTTC
many	TRBV20-1	NA	12	TRBJ2-2	CSASVNTGELFF	TGCAGTGCTTCTGTGAACACCGGGGAGCTGTTTTTT
NA	TRBV20-1	NA	13	TRBJ2-7	CSASSGFRHEQYF	TGCAGTGCTAGCTCGGGATTCCGCCACGAGCAGTACTTC
NA	TRBV27	NA	11	TRBJ2-7	CASISGDEQYF	TGTGCCAGCATCTCCGGGGACGAGCAGTACTTC
many	TRBV3-1	TRBD1	17	TRBJ1-1	CASRHGTGALENTEAFF	TGTGCCAGCAGGCACGGGACAGGGGCACTAGAGAACACTGAAGCTTTCTTT
few	TRBV29-1	NA	13	TRBJ2-1	CSAKGRVYNEQFF	TGCAGCGCCAAGGGGCGGGTCTACAATGAGCAGTTCTTC
few	TRBV2	NA	14	TRBJ2-1	CASSEWGLLDEQFF	TGTGCCAGCAGTGAATGGGGACTCCTAGATGAGCAGTTCTTC
NA	TRBV18	NA	14	TRBJ2-1	CASSPPPLINEQFF	TGTGCCAGCTCACCGCCCCCCCTCATCAATGAGCAGTTCTTC
NA	TRBV18	NA	16	TRBJ1-4	CASSPFWGGANEKLFF	TGTGCCAGCTCACCCTTCTGGGGGGGCGCGAATGAAAAACTGTTTTTT
few	TRBV9	TRBD2	16	TRBJ2-1	CASSPDLTSAAWGQFF	TGTGCCAGCAGCCCCGACTTGACTAGCGCGGCTTGGGGGCAGTTCTTC
many	TRBV7-9	NA	13	TRBJ2-1	CASLASPENEQFF	TGTGCCAGCCTAGCGTCCCCAGAGAATGAGCAGTTCTTC
NA	TRBV7-6	TRBD2	14	TRBJ2-1	CASAGGRSYNEQFF	TGTGCCAGCGCGGGGGGACGCTCCTACAATGAGCAGTTCTTC
NA	TRBV7-2	NA	16	TRBJ2-7	CASSLEGTGWDYEQYF	TGTGCCAGCAGCTTAGAAGGCACAGGGTGGGACTACGAGCAGTACTTC
NA	TRBV2	TRBD2	17	TRBJ2-6	CASKTSGRAPGANVLTF	TGTGCCAGCAAGACTAGCGGGAGGGCCCCTGGGGCCAACGTCCTGACTTTC
NA	TRBV7-2	NA	14	TRBJ2-5	CASSLGTKGETQYF	TGTGCCAGCAGCTTAGGGACAAAGGGGGAGACCCAGTACTTC